The entry that follows covers one TCR beta chain sequence. Its antigen is not identified. Germline lookup yields CDR1 SGDLS and CDR2 YYNGEE. V lost 2 bases and J lost 2; bases outside the gene matches: 3. CDR3 size: 16 residues. The sample is drawn from a study of cytomegalovirus exposure and HLA in healthy donors. Study-level findings and limits: According to a subsequent analysis, TCR clusters from the first cohort were inclined to appear together in the 120 validation repertoires.

The data were produced by immunoSEQ multiplex PCR, yet TCRdb's version contains in-frame clones alone and is incomplete. The table includes approximately 150,000 clones, around four fifths detected once. The chain couples TRBV9 to TRBJ2-3; 12 bases are a match to TRBD2. The clonotype originates from a man aged 25-40 years in good health and CMV-seropositive. The sequencing input was PBMCs. As DNA, the CDR3 is TGTGCCAGCAGCGTCGGACTAGCGGGGAACACAGATACGCAGTATTTT. Protein: CASSVGLAGNTDTQYF.